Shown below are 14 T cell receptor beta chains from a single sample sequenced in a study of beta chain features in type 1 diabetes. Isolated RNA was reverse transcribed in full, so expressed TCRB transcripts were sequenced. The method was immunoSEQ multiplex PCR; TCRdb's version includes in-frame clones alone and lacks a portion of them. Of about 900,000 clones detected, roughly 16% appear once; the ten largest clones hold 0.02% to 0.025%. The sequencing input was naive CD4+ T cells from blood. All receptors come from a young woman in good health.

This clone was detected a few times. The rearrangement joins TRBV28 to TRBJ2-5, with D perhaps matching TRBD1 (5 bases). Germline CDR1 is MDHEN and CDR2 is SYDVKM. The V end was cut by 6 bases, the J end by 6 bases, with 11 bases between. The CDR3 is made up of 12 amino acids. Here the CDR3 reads CASSPRGKTQYF. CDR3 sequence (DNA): TGTGCCAGCAGCCCTAGGGGAAAGACCCAGTACTTC.

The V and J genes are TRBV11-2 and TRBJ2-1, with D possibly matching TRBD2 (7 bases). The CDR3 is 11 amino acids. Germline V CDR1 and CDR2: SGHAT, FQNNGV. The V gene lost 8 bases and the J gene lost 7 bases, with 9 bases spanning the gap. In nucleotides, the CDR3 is TGTGCCAGCGGGAGGGGGAATGAGCAGTTCTTC. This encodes CASGRGNEQFF.

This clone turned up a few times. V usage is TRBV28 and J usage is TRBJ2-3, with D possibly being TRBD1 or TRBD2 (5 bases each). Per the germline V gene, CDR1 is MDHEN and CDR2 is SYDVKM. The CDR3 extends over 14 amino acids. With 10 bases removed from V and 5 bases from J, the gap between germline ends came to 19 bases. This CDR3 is CATSTGPLRDTQYF. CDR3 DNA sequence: TGTGCCACCTCAACGGGACCCCTACGAGATACGCAGTATTTT.

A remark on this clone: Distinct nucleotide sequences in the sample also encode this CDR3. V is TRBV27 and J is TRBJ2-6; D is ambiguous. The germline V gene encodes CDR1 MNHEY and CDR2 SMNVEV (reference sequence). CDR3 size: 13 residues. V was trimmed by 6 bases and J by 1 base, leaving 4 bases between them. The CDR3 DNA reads TGTGCCAGCAGGCCGTCTGGGGCCAACGTCCTGACTTTC. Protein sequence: CASRPSGANVLTF.

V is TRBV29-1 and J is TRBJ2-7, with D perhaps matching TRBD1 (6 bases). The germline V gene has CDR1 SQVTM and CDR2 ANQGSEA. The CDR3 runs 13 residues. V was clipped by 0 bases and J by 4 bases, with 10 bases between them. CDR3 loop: CSVEDQGQYEQYF. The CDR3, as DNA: TGCAGCGTTGAAGATCAGGGGCAATACGAGCAGTACTTC.

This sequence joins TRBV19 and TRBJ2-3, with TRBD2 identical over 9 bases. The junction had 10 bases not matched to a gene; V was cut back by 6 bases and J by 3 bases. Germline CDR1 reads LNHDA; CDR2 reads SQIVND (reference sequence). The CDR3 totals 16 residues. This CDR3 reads CASSPRTTSGTDTQYF. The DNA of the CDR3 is TGTGCCAGTAGCCCGAGGACCACTAGCGGGACAGATACGCAGTATTTT.

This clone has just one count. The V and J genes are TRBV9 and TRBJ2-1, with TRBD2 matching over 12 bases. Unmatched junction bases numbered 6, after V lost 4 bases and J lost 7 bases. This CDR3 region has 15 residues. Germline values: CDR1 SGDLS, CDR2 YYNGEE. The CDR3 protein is CASSPRTSGTNEQFF. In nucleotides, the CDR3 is TGTGCCAGCAGCCCCCGGACTAGCGGGACTAATGAGCAGTTCTTC.

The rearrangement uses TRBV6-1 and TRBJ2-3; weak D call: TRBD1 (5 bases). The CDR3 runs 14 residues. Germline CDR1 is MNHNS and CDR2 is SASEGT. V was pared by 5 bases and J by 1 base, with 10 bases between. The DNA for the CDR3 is TGTGCCAGCAGTTATTTGACAGGCACAGATACGCAGTATTTT. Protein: CASSYLTGTDTQYF.

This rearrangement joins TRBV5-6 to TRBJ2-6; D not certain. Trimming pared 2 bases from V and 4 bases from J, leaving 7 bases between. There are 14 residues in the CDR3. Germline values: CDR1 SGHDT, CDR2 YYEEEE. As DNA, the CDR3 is TGTGCCAGCAGCTTCAAGTCCGGGGCCAACGTCCTGACTTTC. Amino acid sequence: CASSFKSGANVLTF.

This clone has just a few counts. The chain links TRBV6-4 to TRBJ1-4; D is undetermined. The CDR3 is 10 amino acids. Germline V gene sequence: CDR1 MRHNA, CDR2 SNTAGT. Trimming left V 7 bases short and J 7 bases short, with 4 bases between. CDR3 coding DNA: TGTGCCAGCAAGGGTGAAAAACTGTTTTTT. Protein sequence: CASKGEKLFF.

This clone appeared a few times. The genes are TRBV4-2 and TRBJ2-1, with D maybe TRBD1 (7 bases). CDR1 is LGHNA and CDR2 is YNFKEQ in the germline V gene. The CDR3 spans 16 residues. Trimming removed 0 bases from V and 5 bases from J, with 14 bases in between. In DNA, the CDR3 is TGTGCCAGCAGCCAAGAGTGGGGCAGGGGGGACAATGAGCAGTTCTTC. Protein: CASSQEWGRGDNEQFF.

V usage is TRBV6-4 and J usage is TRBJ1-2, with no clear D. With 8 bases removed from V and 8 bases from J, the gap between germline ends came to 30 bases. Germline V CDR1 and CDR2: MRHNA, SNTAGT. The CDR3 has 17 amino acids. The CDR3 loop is CASYNSGYRLPVGGYTF. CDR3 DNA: TGTGCCAGCTATAATTCGGGATACCGCCTGCCCGTCGGCGGCTACACCTTC.

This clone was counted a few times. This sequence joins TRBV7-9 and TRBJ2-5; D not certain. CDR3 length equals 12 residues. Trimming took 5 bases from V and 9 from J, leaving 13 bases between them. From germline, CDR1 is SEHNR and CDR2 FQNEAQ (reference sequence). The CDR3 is CASSPPFLSQYF. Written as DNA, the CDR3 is TGTGCCAGCAGCCCCCCTTTTTTGTCCCAGTACTTC.

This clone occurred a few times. The CDR3 coding sequence is TGTGCCAGCAGTTACAGGGGCGATGACACTGAAGCTTTCTTT. Protein sequence: CASSYRGDDTEAFF. This sequence joins TRBV2 and TRBJ1-1; 7 positions agree with TRBD1. CDR1 and CDR2 from the germline V gene are SNHLY and FYNNEI. This CDR3 spans 14 amino acids. Trimming removed 5 bases from V and 3 bases from J; junction bases left unmatched: 6.